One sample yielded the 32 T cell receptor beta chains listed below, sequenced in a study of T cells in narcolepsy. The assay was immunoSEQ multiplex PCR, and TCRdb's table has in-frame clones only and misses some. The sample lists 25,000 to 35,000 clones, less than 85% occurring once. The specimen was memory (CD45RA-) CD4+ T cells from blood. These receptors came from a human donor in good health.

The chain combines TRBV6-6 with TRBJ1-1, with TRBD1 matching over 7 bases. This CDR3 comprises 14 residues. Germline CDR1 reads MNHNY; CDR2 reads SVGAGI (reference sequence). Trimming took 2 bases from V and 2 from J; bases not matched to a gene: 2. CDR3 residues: CASSYGQANTEAFF. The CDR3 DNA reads TGTGCCAGCAGTTACGGACAGGCAAACACTGAAGCTTTCTTT.

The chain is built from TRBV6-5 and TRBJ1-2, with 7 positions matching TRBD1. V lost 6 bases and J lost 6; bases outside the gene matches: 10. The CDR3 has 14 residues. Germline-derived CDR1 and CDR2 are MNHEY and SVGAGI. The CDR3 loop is CASSRNRGWDGYTF. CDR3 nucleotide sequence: TGTGCCAGCAGCCGAAACAGGGGCTGGGATGGCTACACCTTC.

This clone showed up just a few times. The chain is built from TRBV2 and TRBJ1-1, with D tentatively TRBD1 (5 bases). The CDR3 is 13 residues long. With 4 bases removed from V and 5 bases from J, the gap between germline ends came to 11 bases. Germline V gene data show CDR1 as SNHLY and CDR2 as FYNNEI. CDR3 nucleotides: TGTGCCAGCAGTGTAGGGGAGGGGACTGAAGCTTTCTTT. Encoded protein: CASSVGEGTEAFF.

The CDR3 reads CASRDGGSGANVLTF. In nucleotides, the CDR3 is TGTGCCAGCCGGGACGGCGGCTCTGGGGCCAACGTCCTGACTTTC. The chain is built from TRBV6-1 and TRBJ2-6, with D perhaps given as TRBD1 or TRBD2 (5 bases each). Trimming took 8 bases from V and 0 from J, leaving 11 bases between them. The length of the CDR3 is 15 residues. CDR1 MNHNS and CDR2 SASEGT come from the germline V gene.

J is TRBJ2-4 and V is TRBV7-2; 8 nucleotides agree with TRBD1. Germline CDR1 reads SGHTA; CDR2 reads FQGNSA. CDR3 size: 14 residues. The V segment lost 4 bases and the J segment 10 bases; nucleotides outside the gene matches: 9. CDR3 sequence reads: CASSSDRGTPIQYF. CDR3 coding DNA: TGTGCCAGCAGCTCAGACAGGGGAACCCCTATTCAGTACTTC.

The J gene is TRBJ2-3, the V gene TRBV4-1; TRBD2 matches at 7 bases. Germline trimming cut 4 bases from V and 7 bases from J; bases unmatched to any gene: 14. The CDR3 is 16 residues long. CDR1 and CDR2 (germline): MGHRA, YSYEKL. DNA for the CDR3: TGCGCCAGCAGCCGAGGGAGGACTAGATCTGGCAATACGCAGTATTTT. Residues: CASSRGRTRSGNTQYF.

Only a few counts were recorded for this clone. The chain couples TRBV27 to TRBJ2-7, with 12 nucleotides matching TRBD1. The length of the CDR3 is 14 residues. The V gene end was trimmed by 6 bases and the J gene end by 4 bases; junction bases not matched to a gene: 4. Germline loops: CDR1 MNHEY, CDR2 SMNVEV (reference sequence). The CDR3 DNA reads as TGTGCCAGCAGGGGGACAGGGGGCAGGTACGAGCAGTACTTC. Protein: CASRGTGGRYEQYF.

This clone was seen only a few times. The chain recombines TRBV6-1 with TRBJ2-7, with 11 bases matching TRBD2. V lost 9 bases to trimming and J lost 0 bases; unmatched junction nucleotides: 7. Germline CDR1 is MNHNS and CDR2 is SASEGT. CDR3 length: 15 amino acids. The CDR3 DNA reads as TGTGCCAGGGGACTAGCGGTCCCAGGCTCCTACGAGCAGTACTTC. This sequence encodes CARGLAVPGSYEQYF.

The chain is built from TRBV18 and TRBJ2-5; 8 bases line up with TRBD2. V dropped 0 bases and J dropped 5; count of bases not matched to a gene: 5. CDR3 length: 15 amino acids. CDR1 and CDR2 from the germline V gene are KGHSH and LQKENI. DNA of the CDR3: TGTGCCAGCTCACCACCGAGCGGGAGTGGGGAGACCCAGTACTTC. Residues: CASSPPSGSGETQYF.

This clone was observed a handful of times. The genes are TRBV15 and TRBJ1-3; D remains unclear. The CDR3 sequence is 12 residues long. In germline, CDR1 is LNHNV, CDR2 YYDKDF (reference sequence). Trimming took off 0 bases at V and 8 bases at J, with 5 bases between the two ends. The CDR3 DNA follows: TGTGCCACCAGCAGAGATTGGGACACCATATATTTT. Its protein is CATSRDWDTIYF.

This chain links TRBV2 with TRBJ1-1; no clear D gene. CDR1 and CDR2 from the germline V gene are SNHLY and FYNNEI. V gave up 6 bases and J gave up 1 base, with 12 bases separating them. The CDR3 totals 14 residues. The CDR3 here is CASRHPRGNTEAFF. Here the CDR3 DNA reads TGTGCCAGCAGGCACCCCCGGGGGAACACTGAAGCTTTCTTT.

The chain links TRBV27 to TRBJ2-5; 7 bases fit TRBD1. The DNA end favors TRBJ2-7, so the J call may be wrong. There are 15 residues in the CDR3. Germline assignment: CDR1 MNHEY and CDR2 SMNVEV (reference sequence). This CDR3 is CASSLLGTVSYEQYF. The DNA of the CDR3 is TGTGCCAGCAGTTTATTGGGGACAGTATCCTACGAGCAGTACTTC.

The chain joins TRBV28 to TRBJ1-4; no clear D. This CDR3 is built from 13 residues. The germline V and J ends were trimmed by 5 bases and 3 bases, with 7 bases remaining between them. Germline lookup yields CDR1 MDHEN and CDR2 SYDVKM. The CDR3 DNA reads TGTGCCAGCAGTACCCAGGCTAATGAAAAACTGTTTTTT. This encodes CASSTQANEKLFF.

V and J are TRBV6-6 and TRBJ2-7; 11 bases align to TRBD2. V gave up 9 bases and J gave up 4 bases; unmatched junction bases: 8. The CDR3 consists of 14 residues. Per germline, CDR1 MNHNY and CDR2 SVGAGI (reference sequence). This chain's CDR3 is CASLSSSGGYEQYF. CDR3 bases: TGTGCCAGTCTCAGCTCTAGCGGGGGGTACGAGCAGTACTTC.

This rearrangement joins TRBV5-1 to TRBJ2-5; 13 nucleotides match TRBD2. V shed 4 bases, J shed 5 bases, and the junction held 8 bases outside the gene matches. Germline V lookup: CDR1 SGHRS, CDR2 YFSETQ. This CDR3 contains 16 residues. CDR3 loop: CASSIPGLAGRETQYF. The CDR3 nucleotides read TGCGCCAGCAGCATACCGGGACTAGCGGGGCGGGAGACCCAGTACTTC.

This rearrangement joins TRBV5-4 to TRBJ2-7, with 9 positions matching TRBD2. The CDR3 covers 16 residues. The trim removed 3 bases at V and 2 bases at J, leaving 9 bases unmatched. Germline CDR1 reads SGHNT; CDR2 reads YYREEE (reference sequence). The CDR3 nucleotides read TGTGCCAGCAGCTCGGGCGGACTAGCGCCAACCTACGAGCAGTACTTC. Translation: CASSSGGLAPTYEQYF.

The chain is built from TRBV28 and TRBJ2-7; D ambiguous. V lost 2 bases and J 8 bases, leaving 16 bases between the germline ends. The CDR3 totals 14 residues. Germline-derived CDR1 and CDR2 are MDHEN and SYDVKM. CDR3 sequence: CASSLRAPVLKQYF. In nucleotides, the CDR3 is TGTGCCAGCAGTTTACGGGCCCCTGTTCTGAAGCAGTACTTC.

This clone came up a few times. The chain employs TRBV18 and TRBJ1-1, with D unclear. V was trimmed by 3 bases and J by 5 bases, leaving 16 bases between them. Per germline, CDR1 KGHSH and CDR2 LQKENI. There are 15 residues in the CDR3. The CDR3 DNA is TGTGCCAGCTCACCGGCAAGGGAGATTCGGACTGAAGCTTTCTTT. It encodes CASSPAREIRTEAFF.

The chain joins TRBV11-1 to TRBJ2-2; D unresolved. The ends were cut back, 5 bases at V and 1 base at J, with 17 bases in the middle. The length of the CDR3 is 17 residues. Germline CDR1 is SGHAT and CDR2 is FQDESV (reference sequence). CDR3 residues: CASSLNSWTLNTGELFF. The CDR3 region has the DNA TGTGCCAGCAGCCTCAACAGTTGGACGTTGAACACCGGGGAGCTGTTTTTT.

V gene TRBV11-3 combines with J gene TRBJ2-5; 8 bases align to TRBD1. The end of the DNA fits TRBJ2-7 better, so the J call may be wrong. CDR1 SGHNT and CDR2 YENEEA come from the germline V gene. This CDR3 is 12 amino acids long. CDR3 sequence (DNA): TGTGCCAGCAGCGACAGGGGTTACGAGCAGTACTTC. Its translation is CASSDRGYEQYF.

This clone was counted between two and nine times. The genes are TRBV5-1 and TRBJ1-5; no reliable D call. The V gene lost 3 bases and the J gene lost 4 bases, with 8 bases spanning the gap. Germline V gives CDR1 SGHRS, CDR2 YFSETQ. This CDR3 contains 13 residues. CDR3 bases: TGCGCCAGCAGCTCGGACGGTAATCAGCCCCAGCATTTT. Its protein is CASSSDGNQPQHF.

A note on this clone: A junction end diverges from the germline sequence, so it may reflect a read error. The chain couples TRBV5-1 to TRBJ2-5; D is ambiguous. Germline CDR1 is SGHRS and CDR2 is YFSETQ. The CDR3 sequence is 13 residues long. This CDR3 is CASSLVQQETQYF. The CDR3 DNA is TGTGCCAGCAGCTTGGTACAACAAGAGACCCAGTACTTC. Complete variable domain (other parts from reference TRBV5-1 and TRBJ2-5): KAGVTQTPRYLIKTRGQQVTLSCSPISGHRSVSWYQQTPGQGLQFLFEYFSETQRNKGNFPGRFSGRQFSNSRSEMNVSTLELGDSALYLCASSLVQQETQYFGPGTRLLVL.

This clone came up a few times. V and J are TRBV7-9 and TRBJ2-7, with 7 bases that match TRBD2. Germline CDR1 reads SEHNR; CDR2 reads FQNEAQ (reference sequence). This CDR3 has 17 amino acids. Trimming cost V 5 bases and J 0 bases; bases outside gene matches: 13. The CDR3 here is CASSQITGTKSSYEQYF. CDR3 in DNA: TGTGCCAGCAGCCAGATTACCGGGACTAAGAGCTCCTACGAGCAGTACTTC.

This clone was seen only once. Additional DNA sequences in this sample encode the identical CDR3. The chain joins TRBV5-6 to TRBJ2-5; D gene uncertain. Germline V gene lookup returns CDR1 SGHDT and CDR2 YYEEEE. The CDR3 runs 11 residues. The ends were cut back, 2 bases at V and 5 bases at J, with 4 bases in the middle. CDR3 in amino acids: CASSFRETQYF. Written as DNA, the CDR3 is TGTGCCAGCAGCTTCAGGGAGACCCAGTACTTC.

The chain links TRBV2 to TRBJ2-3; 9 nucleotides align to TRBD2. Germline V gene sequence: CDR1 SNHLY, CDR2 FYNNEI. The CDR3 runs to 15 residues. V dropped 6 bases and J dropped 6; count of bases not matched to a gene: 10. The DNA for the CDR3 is TGTGCCAGCAGCGGGACTAGCCGACCCTTGGATACGCAGTATTTT. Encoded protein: CASSGTSRPLDTQYF. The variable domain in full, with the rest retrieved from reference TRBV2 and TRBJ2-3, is EPEVTQTPSHQVTQMGQEVILRCVPISNHLYFYWYRQILGQKVEFLVSFYNNEISEKSEIFDDQFSVERPDGSNFTLKIRSTKLEDSAMYFCASSGTSRPLDTQYFGPGTRLTVL.

The CDR3 region has the DNA TGCGCCAGCAGCTTAAGGCCGGGGGCAGGGGAGCAGTACTTC. Amino acid sequence: CASSLRPGAGEQYF. The chain has TRBV5-1 and TRBJ2-7; D might be TRBD1 or TRBD2, each matching 6 bases. V was cut by 2 bases and J by 7 bases, with 16 bases left in between. This CDR3 spans 14 amino acids. Germline CDR1 is SGHRS and CDR2 is YFSETQ.

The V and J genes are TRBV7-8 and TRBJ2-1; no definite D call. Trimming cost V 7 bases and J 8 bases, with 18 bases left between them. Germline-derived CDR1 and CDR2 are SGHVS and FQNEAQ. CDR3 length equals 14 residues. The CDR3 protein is CASTDTHTGYEQFF. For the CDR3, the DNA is TGTGCCAGCACCGACACACACACTGGGTATGAGCAGTTCTTC.

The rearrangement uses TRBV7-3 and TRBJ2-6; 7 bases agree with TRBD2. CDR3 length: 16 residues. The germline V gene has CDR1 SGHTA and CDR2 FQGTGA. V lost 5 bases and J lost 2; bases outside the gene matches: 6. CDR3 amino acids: CASSLGGGAGANVLTF. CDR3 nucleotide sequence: TGTGCCAGCAGCCTTGGCGGGGGAGCTGGGGCCAACGTCCTGACTTTC. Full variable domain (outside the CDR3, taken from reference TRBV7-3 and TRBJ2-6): GAGVSQTPSNKVTEKGKYVELRCDPISGHTALYWYRQSLGQGPEFLIYFQGTGAADDSGLPNDRFFAVRPEGSVSTLKIQRTERGDSAVYLCASSLGGGAGANVLTFGAGSRLTVL.

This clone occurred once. The DNA of the CDR3 is TGTGCCAGCTCATCCTCCATGGGGAGGAGCTGGAACGAGCAGTACTTC. Protein: CASSSSMGRSWNEQYF. The chain has TRBV18 and TRBJ2-7; tentatively, D is TRBD2 (6 bases). Germline lookup yields CDR1 KGHSH and CDR2 LQKENI. The length of the CDR3 is 16 residues. V was shortened by 5 bases and J by 5 bases, with 22 bases between the two germline ends.

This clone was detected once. CDR3 bases: TGTGCCAGCAGTGGAACGGGACTCGGGGGCTACACCTTC. It encodes CASSGTGLGGYTF. This chain joins TRBV27 and TRBJ1-2, with a possible D match to TRBD1 (5 bases). The germline V gene has CDR1 MNHEY and CDR2 SMNVEV (reference sequence). This CDR3 is built from 13 residues. Trimming cost V 5 bases and J 8 bases, with 15 bases left between them.

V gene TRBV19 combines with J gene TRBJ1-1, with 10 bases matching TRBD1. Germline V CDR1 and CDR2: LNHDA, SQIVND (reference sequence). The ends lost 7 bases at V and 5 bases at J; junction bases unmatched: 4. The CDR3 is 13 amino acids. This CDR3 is CASIRQGATEAFF. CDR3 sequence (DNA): TGTGCCAGTATCAGACAGGGGGCAACTGAAGCTTTCTTT.

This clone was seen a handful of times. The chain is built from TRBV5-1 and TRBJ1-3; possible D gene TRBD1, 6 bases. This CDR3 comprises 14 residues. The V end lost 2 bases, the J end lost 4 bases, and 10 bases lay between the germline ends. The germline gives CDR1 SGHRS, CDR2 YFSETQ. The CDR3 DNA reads TGCGCCAGCAGCTTCGCAGGGGACGGAAACACCATATATTTT. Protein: CASSFAGDGNTIYF.